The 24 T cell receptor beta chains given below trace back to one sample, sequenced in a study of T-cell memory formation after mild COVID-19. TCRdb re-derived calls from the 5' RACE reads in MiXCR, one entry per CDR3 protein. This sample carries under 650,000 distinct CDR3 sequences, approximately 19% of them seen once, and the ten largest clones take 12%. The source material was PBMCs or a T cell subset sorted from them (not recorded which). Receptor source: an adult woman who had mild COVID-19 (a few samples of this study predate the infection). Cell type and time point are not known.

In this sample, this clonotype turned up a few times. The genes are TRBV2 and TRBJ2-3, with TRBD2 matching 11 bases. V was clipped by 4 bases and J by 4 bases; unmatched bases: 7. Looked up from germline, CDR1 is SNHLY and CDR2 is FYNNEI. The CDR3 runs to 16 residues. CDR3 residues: CASSVPTSGGADTQYF. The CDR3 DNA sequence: TGTGCCAGCAGTGTCCCTACTAGCGGGGGTGCAGATACGCAGTATTTT.

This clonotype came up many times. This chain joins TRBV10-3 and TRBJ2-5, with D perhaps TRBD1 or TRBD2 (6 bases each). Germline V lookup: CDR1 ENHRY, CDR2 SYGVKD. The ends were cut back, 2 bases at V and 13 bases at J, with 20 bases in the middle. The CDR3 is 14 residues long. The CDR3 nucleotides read TGTGCCATCAGTGAGGATTCTAGAGGGGGGCCCTTGTACTTC. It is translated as CAISEDSRGGPLYF.

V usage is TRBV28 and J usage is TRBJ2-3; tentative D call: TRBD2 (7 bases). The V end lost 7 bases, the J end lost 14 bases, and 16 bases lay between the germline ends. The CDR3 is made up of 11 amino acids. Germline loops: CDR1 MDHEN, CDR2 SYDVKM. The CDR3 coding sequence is TGTGCCAGCACCATAGGGGGGGAGACGTATTTT. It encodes CASTIGGETYF.

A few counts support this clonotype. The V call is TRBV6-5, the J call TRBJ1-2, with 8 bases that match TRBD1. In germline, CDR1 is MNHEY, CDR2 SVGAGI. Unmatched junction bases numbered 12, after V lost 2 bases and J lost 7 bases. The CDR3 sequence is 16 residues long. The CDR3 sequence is CASSYKSGGPSGGYTF. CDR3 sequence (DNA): TGTGCCAGCAGTTACAAGTCAGGGGGCCCGTCTGGTGGCTACACCTTC.

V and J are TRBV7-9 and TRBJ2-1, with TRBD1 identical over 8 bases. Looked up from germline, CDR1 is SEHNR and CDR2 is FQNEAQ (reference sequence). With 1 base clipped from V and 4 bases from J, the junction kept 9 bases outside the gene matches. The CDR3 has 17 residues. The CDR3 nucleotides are TGTGCCAGCAGCTTAGGGAGGGACAGGCGCGGATACAATGAGCAGTTCTTC. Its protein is CASSLGRDRRGYNEQFF.

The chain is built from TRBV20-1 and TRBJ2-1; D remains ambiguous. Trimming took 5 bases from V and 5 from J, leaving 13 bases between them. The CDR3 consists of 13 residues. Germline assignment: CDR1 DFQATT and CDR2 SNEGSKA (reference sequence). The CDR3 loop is CSAPRNGNNEQFF. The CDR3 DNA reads TGCAGTGCTCCGAGGAATGGTAACAATGAGCAGTTCTTC.

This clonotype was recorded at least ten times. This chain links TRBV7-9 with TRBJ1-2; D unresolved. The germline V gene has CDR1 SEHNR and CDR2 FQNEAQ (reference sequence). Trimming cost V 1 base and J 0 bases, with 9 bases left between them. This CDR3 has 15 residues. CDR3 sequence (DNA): TGTGCCAGCAGCTTAGTAGCCGGCTCTAACTATGGCTACACCTTC. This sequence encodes CASSLVAGSNYGYTF.

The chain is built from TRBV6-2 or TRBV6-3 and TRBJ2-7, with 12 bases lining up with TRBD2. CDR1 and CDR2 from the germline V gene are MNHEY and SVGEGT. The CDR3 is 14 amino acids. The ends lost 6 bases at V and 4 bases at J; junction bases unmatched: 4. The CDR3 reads CASRGLAGWYEQYF. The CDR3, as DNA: TGTGCCAGCAGAGGACTAGCGGGATGGTACGAGCAGTACTTC.

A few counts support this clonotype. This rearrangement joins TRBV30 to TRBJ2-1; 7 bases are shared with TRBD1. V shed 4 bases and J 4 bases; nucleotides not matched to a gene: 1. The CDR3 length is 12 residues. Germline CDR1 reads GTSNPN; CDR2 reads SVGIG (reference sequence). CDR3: CAWTGGYNEQFF. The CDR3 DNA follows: TGTGCCTGGACAGGGGGTTACAATGAGCAGTTCTTC. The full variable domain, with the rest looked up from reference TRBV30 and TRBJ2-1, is SQTIHQWPATLVQPVGSPLSLECTVEGTSNPNLYWYRQAAGRGLQLLFYSVGIGQISSEVPQNLSASRPQDRQFILSSKKLLLSDSGFYLCAWTGGYNEQFFGPGTRLTVL.

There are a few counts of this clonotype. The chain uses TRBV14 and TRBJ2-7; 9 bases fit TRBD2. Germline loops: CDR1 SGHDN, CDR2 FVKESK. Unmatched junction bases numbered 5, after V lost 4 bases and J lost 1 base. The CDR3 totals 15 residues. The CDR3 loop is CASSPSGAHSYEQYF. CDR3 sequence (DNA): TGTGCCAGCAGCCCTAGCGGGGCCCATTCCTACGAGCAGTACTTC. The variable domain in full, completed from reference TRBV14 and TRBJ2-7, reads EAGVTQFPSHSVIEKGQTVTLRCDPISGHDNLYWYRRVMGKEIKFLLHFVKESKQDESGMPNNRFLAERTGGTYSTLKVQPAELEDSGVYFCASSPSGAHSYEQYFGPGTRLTVT.

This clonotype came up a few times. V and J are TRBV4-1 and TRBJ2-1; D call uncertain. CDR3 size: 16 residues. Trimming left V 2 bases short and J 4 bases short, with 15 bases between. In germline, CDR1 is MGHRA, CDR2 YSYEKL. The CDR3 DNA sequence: TGCGCCAGCAGCCAATTAGATTTGCTCGATTACAATGAGCAGTTCTTC. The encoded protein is CASSQLDLLDYNEQFF.

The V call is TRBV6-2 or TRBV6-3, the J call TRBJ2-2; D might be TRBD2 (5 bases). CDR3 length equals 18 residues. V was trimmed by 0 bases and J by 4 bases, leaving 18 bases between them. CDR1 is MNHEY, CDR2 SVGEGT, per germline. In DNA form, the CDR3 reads TGTGCCAGCAGTTACTCTCGAGGGTCCCCTAAACTCACCGGGGAGCTGTTTTTT. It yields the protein CASSYSRGSPKLTGELFF.

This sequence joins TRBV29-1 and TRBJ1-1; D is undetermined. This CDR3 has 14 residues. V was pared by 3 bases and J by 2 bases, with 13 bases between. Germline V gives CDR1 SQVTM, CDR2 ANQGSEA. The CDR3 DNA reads TGCAGCGTTGAGCCCCGAACCGATAACACTGAAGCTTTCTTT. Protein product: CSVEPRTDNTEAFF.

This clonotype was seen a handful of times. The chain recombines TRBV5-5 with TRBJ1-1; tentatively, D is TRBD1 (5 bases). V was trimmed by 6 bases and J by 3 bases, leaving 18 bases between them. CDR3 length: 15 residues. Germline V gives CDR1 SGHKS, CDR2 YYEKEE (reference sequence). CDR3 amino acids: CASMDWSGTHTEAFF. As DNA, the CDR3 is TGTGCCAGCATGGATTGGTCAGGGACGCACACTGAAGCTTTCTTT. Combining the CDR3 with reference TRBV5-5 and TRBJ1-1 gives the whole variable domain DAGVTQSPTHLIKTRGQQVTLRCSPISGHKSVSWYQQVLGQGPQFIFQYYEKEERGRGNFPDRFSARQFPNYSSELNVNALLLGDSALYLCASMDWSGTHTEAFFGQGTRLTVV.

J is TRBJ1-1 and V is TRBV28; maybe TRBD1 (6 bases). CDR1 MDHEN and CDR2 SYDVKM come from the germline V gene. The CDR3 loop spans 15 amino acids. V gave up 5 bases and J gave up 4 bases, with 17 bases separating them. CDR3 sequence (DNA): TGTGCCAGCAGTCCTTTGACAGGTTCCTCCACTGAAGCTTTCTTT. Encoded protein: CASSPLTGSSTEAFF.

DNA for the CDR3: TGTGCCAGCAGTCTCTCCCCTTGCAATCAGCCCCAGCATTTT. As protein: CASSLSPCNQPQHF. The chain combines TRBV12-3 or TRBV12-4 with TRBJ1-5; D not certain. Trimming took off 5 bases at V and 2 bases at J, with 10 bases between the two ends. The length of the CDR3 is 14 residues.

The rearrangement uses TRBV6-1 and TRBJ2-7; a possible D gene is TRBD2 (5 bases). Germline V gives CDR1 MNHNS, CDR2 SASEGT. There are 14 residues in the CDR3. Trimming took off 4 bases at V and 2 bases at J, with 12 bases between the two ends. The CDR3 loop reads CASSVQVGTYEQYF. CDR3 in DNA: TGTGCCAGCAGTGTCCAGGTCGGGACCTACGAGCAGTACTTC.

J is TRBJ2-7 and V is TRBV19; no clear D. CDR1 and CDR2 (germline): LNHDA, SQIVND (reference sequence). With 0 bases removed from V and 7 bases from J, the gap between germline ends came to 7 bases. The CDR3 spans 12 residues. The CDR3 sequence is CASSIEGMEQYF. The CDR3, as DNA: TGTGCCAGTAGTATAGAAGGGATGGAGCAGTACTTC.

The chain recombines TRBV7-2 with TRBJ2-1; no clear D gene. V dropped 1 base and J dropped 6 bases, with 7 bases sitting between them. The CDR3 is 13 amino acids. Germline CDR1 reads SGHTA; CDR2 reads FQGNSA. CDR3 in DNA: TGTGCCAGCAGCTTAGTAGGTATCAATGAGCAGTTCTTC. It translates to CASSLVGINEQFF.

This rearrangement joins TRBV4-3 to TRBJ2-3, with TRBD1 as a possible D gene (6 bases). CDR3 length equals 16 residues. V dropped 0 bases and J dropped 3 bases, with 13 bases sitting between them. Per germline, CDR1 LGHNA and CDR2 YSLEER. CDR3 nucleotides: TGCGCCAGCAGCCAAGATTTATGGGGGCCTACAGATACGCAGTATTTT. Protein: CASSQDLWGPTDTQYF.

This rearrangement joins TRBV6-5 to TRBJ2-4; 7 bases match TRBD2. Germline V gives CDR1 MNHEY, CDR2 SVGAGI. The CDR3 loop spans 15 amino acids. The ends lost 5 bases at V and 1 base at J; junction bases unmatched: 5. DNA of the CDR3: TGTGCCAGCAGTAAAGCGGGGTCGGCCAAAAACATTCAGTACTTC. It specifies CASSKAGSAKNIQYF.

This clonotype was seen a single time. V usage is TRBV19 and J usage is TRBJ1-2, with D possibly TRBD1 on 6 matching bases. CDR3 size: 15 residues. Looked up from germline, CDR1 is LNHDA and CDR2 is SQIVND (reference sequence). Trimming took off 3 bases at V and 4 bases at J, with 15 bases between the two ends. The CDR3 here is CASSIATGTTYGYTF. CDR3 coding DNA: TGTGCCAGTAGTATCGCTACAGGGACGACCTATGGCTACACCTTC.

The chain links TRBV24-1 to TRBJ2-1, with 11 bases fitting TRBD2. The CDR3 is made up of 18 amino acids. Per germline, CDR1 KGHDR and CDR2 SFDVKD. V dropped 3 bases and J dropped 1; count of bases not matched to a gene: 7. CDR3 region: CATSDPALAGGSYNEQFF. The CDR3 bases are TGTGCCACCAGTGATCCTGCCTTAGCGGGAGGGTCCTACAATGAGCAGTTCTTC.

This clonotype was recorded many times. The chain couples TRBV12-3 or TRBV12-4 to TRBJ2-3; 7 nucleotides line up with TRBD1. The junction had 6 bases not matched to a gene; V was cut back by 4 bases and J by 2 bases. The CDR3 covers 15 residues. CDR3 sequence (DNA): TGTGCCAGCAGTTCAGGACAGGCCCTCACAGATACGCAGTATTTT. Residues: CASSSGQALTDTQYF.